The TCR beta chain described here comes from a study of cytomegalovirus exposure and HLA in healthy donors. Whole-study context: Genetic ancestry analysis placed around 76% of the 400 or so donors that were genotyped in the Caucasian-associated cluster. Study results and caveats: As a later analysis revealed, the rate of TCR association differed by HLA locus, with DRB1 most and HLA-C fewest.

The CDR3 consists of 18 residues. The V gene's germline CDR1 is LGHNA and CDR2 YSLEER. Trimming cost V 1 base and J 1 base; bases outside gene matches: 10. Use of 60 Vbeta and 13 Jbeta primers characterized the PCR. Original data processing: Counted up in a later analysis, unique TCR beta chains came to about 80 million, with about 10 million shared. Clones were read by immunoSEQ multiplex PCR, and TCRdb kept only the in-frame ones, dropping some. D and trimming were read from the DNA, whereas the V and J calls and clone size are those reported in that table. This table has roughly 120,000 clones, 75% to 85% appearing once. Worth noting for this clone: Its target is not known.

The V gene is TRBV4-3, the J gene TRBJ1-3, with 7 bases matching TRBD1. Material for sequencing was PBMCs. The clonotype originates from a male donor in good health and CMV-seropositive. In DNA, the CDR3 is TGCGCCAGCAGCCAAGTCCCCTATCAGGGGGTTTCTGGAAACACCATATATTTT. This translates into CASSQVPYQGVSGNTIYF.